Listed below are T cell receptor beta chains from one sample, sequenced in a study of shared clonotypes between healthy human individuals. The repertoire was sequenced with immunoSEQ multiplex PCR; TCRdb's copy has only in-frame clones and lacks some. The repertoire holds about 2.4 million clones, over 85% seen once, with under 0.15% in the top ten. The source material was naive CD4+ T cells sorted from blood. These receptors were collected from a man in his late teens or twenties in good health. Each CDR3 is given without its conserved first and last residue.

V: TRBV6-6; CDR3: ASTSHMPYGYT
V: TRBV27; CDR3: ASSLGQGVGTQY
V: TRBV9; CDR3: ASSTRDFEPQH
V: TRBV28; CDR3: ASSEAGKETQY
V: TRBV25-1; CDR3: ASSASGSGGEQF
V: TRBV7-2; CDR3: ASSLNRGLDEQY
V: TRBV30; CDR3: AGRQGALGTEAF
V: TRBV5-4; CDR3: ASSNDRGIYNEQF
V: TRBV27; CDR3: ASSPSALQTSYEQY
V: TRBV28; CDR3: ASSPTRTGFHNEQF
V: TRBV6-1; CDR3: ASSESGAEPYQPQH
V: TRBV13; CDR3: ASTRTSGDSGANVLT
V: TRBV6-1; CDR3: ASSARRWGYEQF
V: TRBV6-1; CDR3: ASSEARNQPQH
V: TRBV5-1; CDR3: ASSLEAGSYNEQF
V: TRBV7-9; CDR3: ASSETQGAYGYT
V: TRBV6-5; CDR3: ASTPGQRTPLH
V: TRBV7-9; CDR3: ASSPWTSGNNEQF
V: TRBV5-1; CDR3: ASSLTGSEQF
V: TRBV19; CDR3: ASSIARRTTNEQF
V: TRBV19; CDR3: ASRSQGGTEAF
V: TRBV9; CDR3: ASSSDLISYNEQF
V: TRBV2; CDR3: ASGRRGGTDTQY
V: TRBV30; CDR3: AWSVSRSYGTSGSSYEQY
V: TRBV27; CDR3: ASSPPLRPTPPGQAYEQY
V: TRBV5-1; CDR3: ASSLSMRSGHTEAF
V: TRBV18; CDR3: ASSRTTGTASYNEQF
V: TRBV6-6; CDR3: ASSKGLAGEGETQY
V: TRBV5-1; CDR3: ASSLAPQGMNTEAF
V: TRBV7-9; CDR3: ASSLLAGSYEQY
V: TRBV2; CDR3: ASSPPGGDLQETQY
V: TRBV2; CDR3: ATQPGTSFTDTQY
V: TRBV6-1; CDR3: ASSDRIGVTPNTEAF
V: TRBV7-2; CDR3: ASSGTSGVGYEQY
V: TRBV2; CDR3: ASNRDRTYEQY
V: TRBV25-1; CDR3: ASRPQTDTQY
V: TRBV18; CDR3: ASSRWDRGSSTEAF
V: TRBV7-2; CDR3: ASRGTGERSPLH
V: TRBV5-1; CDR3: ASSLDRGEKLF
V: TRBV7-2; CDR3: ASSLGGASQETQY
V: TRBV1; CDR3: TSSHIMGRLQYPAATNEKLF
V: TRBV11-2; CDR3: ASSLGRPSYNEQF
V: TRBV7-9; CDR3: ASSLQGGRETQY
V: TRBV29-1; CDR3: STQGFGEQY
V: TRBV12-5; CDR3: ASGLVLSGSSYEQY
V: TRBV19; CDR3: ASSSGTIYNEQF
V: TRBV18; CDR3: ASSPLGGGSNTEAF
V: TRBV5-6; CDR3: ASSYGTAVRSPLH
V: TRBV5-6; CDR3: ASSLGQYEQY